This TCR beta chain derives from a study of CD8 T cells in Susac syndrome. V gave up 5 bases and J gave up 7 bases; unmatched junction bases: 19. CDR3 length: 18 amino acids. Germline loops: CDR1 SEHNR, CDR2 FQNEAQ (reference sequence). RNA was extracted with the RNeasy kit, and a quantity of about 0.45 to 1 ug was reverse transcribed using random hexamers. TCRdb called the immunoSEQ multiplex PCR reads again in MiXCR, with one record for every CDR3 protein. The sample carries approximately 100,000 distinct CDR3 sequences, 80% to 95% recorded once. The TCR was taken from a human donor in good health. This chain connects TRBV7-9 to TRBJ2-2; 7 bases agree with TRBD2. Sequenced: CD4+ T cells from PBMCs. The CDR3 loop is CASSPRGLAAMVVGELFF. In nucleotides, the CDR3 is TGTGCCAGCAGCCCCCGCGGGCTAGCGGCTATGGTTGTCGGGGAGCTGTTTTTT.